The 13 T cell receptor beta chains below were found in one sample sequenced in a study of glioma-infiltrating T cells. Using RNA template, CDR3s of TCR alpha and beta were amplified with iRepertoire arm-PCR. TCRdb independently ran MiXCR on the multiplex PCR reads; one entry per CDR3 protein. This table holds about 130,000 distinct CDR3 sequences, about 25% found once. The sample comprised glioma tissue, nonneoplastic brain tissue, or PBMCs (not recorded which). These receptor sequences come from a human donor with low-grade glioma or glioblastoma, undergoing nonglioma brain surgery, or in good health (not recorded which).

This clonotype showed up many times. The V gene is TRBV25-1, the J gene TRBJ1-6; D is unresolved. CDR1 and CDR2 from the germline V gene are MGHDK and SYGVNS. V lost 1 base and J lost 5, with 9 bases in between. The CDR3 sequence is 15 residues long. Here the CDR3 DNA reads TGTGCCAGCAGTGAATTTATAGGCAATAATTCACCCCTCCACTTT. Its translation is CASSEFIGNNSPLHF.

This clonotype has only a few counts. The rearrangement joins TRBV20-1 to TRBJ2-3, with 10 nucleotides matching TRBD2. Germline V gene data show CDR1 as DFQATT and CDR2 as SNEGSKA (reference sequence). After removal of 1 base from V and 2 bases from J, the junction contained 3 bases not matched to a gene. The CDR3 covers 15 residues. The chain's CDR3 is CSARASGGSTDTQYF. In nucleotides, the CDR3 is TGCAGTGCTAGAGCTAGCGGGGGCTCCACAGATACGCAGTATTTT.

The rearrangement links TRBV2 to TRBJ2-3; 7 bases line up with TRBD2. Germline V gene lookup returns CDR1 SNHLY and CDR2 FYNNEI. V dropped 5 bases and J dropped 6; count of bases not matched to a gene: 8. This CDR3 has 14 amino acids. CDR3 sequence: CASSIVGGLDTQYF. DNA for the CDR3: TGTGCCAGCAGTATCGTGGGAGGGTTGGATACGCAGTATTTT.

The chain has TRBV7-2 and TRBJ2-7; D not certain. This CDR3 contains 13 residues. Per the germline V gene, CDR1 is SGHTA and CDR2 is FQGNSA. Trimming shortened V by 8 bases and J by 3 bases, and 14 bases separated the two germline ends. The CDR3 DNA reads TGTGCCAGCGGCGCGCCAGGCTACTACGAGCAGTACGTC. It translates to CASGAPGYYEQYV.

This clonotype is a singleton in its sample. The rearrangement joins TRBV7-9 to TRBJ2-7; a possible D gene is TRBD1 (6 bases). The CDR3 consists of 16 residues. Per germline, CDR1 SEHNR and CDR2 FQNEAQ (reference sequence). Trimming cost V 1 base and J 0 bases, with 13 bases left between them. In DNA form, the CDR3 reads TGTGCCAGCAGCTTAGTAGGGGGTGTGAGCTCCTACGAGCAGTACGTC. It encodes CASSLVGGVSSYEQYV.

Written as DNA, the CDR3 is TGTGCCAGCAGTCGATCTGCTTCGGGGTCCGAGCAGTTCTTC. Its protein is CASSRSASGSEQFF. The genes are TRBV28 and TRBJ2-1; TRBD2 might be the D (5 bases). CDR1 is MDHEN and CDR2 is SYDVKM in the germline V gene. V lost 5 bases to trimming and J lost 10 bases, with 18 bases between them. There are 14 residues in the CDR3.

In its sample, this clonotype was seen many times. This rearrangement joins TRBV6-1 to TRBJ2-5; possible D gene TRBD1, 6 bases. The V gene's germline CDR1 is MNHNS and CDR2 SASEGT. Between the trimmed V and J ends, which lost 6 bases and 0 bases, there was a span of 14 bases. The CDR3 contains 15 residues. CDR3 in DNA: TGTGCCAGCAGATCCAGGGGTCAGTACCAAGAGACCCAGTACTTC. It specifies CASRSRGQYQETQYF.

For the CDR3, the DNA is TGTGCCAGCAGCCCCCAACAGGGTGCGAATAATTCACCCCTCCACTTT. It is translated as CASSPQQGANNSPLHF. The chain links TRBV7-2 to TRBJ1-6; possible D gene TRBD1, 6 bases. Germline CDR1 SGHTA, CDR2 FQGNSA. The V gene lost 5 bases and the J gene lost 5 bases, with 16 bases spanning the gap. CDR3 length equals 16 residues. Complete variable domain (other parts from reference TRBV7-2 and TRBJ1-6): GAGVSQSPSNKVTEKGKDVELRCDPISGHTALYWYRQSLGQGLEFLIYFQGNSAPDKSGLPSDRFSAERTGGSVSTLTIQRTQQEDSAVYLCASSPQQGANNSPLHFGNGTRLTVT.

This clonotype has only a few counts. The V and J genes are TRBV2 and TRBJ1-5; D remains unclear. CDR3 size: 14 residues. The V gene's germline CDR1 is SNHLY and CDR2 FYNNEI. The V end lost 1 base, the J end lost 5 bases, and 9 bases lay between the germline ends. The CDR3 is CASSEGRSYQPQHF. The CDR3 coding sequence is TGTGCCAGCAGTGAAGGGAGGAGTTATCAGCCCCAGCATTTT.

The gene calls are TRBV19 and TRBJ2-7, with 11 bases lining up with TRBD2. V shed 6 bases and J 1 base; nucleotides not matched to a gene: 14. CDR3 size: 18 residues. CDR1 and CDR2 (germline): LNHDA, SQIVND (reference sequence). The CDR3 sequence: CASSPWWLAGGRSYEQYV. The CDR3 DNA reads as TGTGCCAGTAGCCCCTGGTGGCTAGCGGGGGGCCGGTCCTACGAGCAGTACGTC.

This clonotype was counted between two and nine times. The CDR3 DNA reads TGTGCCAGCAGCCGGACTAGCGGCAAATACAATGAGCAGTTCTTC. Its translation: CASSRTSGKYNEQFF. The chain couples TRBV7-7 to TRBJ2-1, with 10 positions matching TRBD2. Per germline, CDR1 SSHAT and CDR2 FNYEAQ (reference sequence). V lost 5 bases and J lost 4; bases outside the gene matches: 5. This CDR3 is built from 15 residues. Full variable domain (missing parts from reference TRBV7-7 and TRBJ2-1): GAGVSQSPRYKVTKRGQDVTLRCDPISSHATLYWYQQALGQGPEFLTYFNYEAQPDKSGLPSDRFSAERPEGSISTLTIQRTEQRDSAMYRCASSRTSGKYNEQFFGPGTRLTVL.

This clonotype was seen ten or more times. The V gene is TRBV25-1, the J gene TRBJ2-2; D possibly uses TRBD1 or TRBD2 (5 bases each). V lost 3 bases and J lost 5, with 10 bases in between. Per germline, CDR1 MGHDK and CDR2 SYGVNS. The CDR3 has 14 amino acids. The DNA for the CDR3 is TGTGCCAGCAGTGAGCCCGGGACGACCGGGGAGCTGTTTTTT. Protein sequence: CASSEPGTTGELFF.

This clonotype was counted between two and nine times. V usage is TRBV14 and J usage is TRBJ1-1, with unresolved D. Trimming took 4 bases from V and 4 from J, leaving 10 bases between them. The CDR3 runs to 13 residues. The germline V gene encodes CDR1 SGHDN and CDR2 FVKESK. The CDR3 bases are TGTGCCAGCAGCCCTCAAACTGGCACTGAAGCTTTCTTT. Its translation is CASSPQTGTEAFF.